Listed here are 15 T cell receptor beta chains from one sample, sequenced in a study of shared clonotypes between healthy human individuals. TCRdb's table, derived via immunoSEQ multiplex PCR, lists solely in-frame clones and lacks some. The sample has about 1.1 million clones; 77% are singletons. Sequenced: memory CD4+ T cells from PBMCs. This sample's subset: CD45RA-negative fraction. These receptors came from a man between 18 and 35 years old in good health. Some clones in this sample may be carry-over from other donors' samples.

This clone has a handful of counts. The rearrangement links TRBV18 to TRBJ1-2; the D gene is possibly TRBD1 (5 bases). V was clipped by 0 bases and J by 4 bases, with 9 bases between them. Germline-derived CDR1 and CDR2 are KGHSH and LQKENI. This CDR3 has 14 residues. This chain's CDR3 is CASSPPGQGYGYTF. Here the CDR3 DNA reads TGTGCCAGCTCACCACCGGGCCAGGGCTATGGCTACACCTTC. The complete variable domain, with remaining parts taken from reference TRBV18 and TRBJ1-2, reads NAGVMQNPRHLVRRRGQEARLRCSPMKGHSHVYWYRQLPEEGLKFMVYLQKENIIDESGMPKERFSAEFPKEGPSILRIQQVVRGDSAAYFCASSPPGQGYGYTFGSGTRLTVV.

This chain links TRBV6-4 with TRBJ2-1, with 11 bases lining up with TRBD2. Unmatched junction bases numbered 5, after V lost 5 bases and J lost 5 bases. Per the germline V gene, CDR1 is MRHNA and CDR2 is SNTAGT. The CDR3 covers 15 residues. CDR3: CASSFTSGGNNEQFF. As DNA, the CDR3 is TGTGCCAGCAGTTTCACTAGCGGGGGAAACAATGAGCAGTTCTTC.

V and J are TRBV5-6 and TRBJ1-2; TRBD1 aligns across 8 bases. Germline V gene lookup returns CDR1 SGHDT and CDR2 YYEEEE. V lost 4 bases and J lost 0; bases outside the gene matches: 11. This CDR3 region has 17 residues. The CDR3 sequence: CASSVRQGRRANYGYTF. CDR3 DNA sequence: TGTGCCAGCAGCGTTCGACAGGGGAGGCGAGCTAACTATGGCTACACCTTC.

This clone was seen ten or more times. The J gene is TRBJ2-7, the V gene TRBV2, with 10 bases that match TRBD2. After removal of 6 bases from V and 7 bases from J, the junction contained 12 bases not matched to a gene. CDR3 length equals 15 residues. Germline lookup yields CDR1 SNHLY and CDR2 FYNNEI. The CDR3 bases are TGTGCCAGCAGGCCATGGCTAGCGGGAGTGGGAGAGCAGTACTTC. Translation gives CASRPWLAGVGEQYF.

This clone was counted a few times. CDR3 loop: CASSVDPRLVTDTQYF. CDR3 sequence (DNA): TGTGCCAGCAGCGTAGACCCAAGACTAGTAACAGATACGCAGTATTTT. The chain links TRBV9 to TRBJ2-3, with a possible D match to TRBD2 (6 bases). The CDR3 runs to 16 residues. Trimming cost V 0 bases and J 3 bases, with 14 bases left between them. Germline V gene sequence: CDR1 SGDLS, CDR2 YYNGEE.

This rearrangement joins TRBV4-1 to TRBJ1-5; maybe TRBD1 (5 bases). CDR3 length: 14 amino acids. The germline gives CDR1 MGHRA, CDR2 YSYEKL. V was shortened by 4 bases and J by 2 bases, with 9 bases between the two germline ends. CDR3 coding DNA: TGCGCCAGCAGCCGGGACCTGGGCAATCAGCCCCAGCATTTT. Protein: CASSRDLGNQPQHF.

The rearrangement links TRBV18 to TRBJ1-1; D is ambiguous. Germline V gene sequence: CDR1 KGHSH, CDR2 LQKENI. This CDR3 spans 12 amino acids. Deletions cut 2 bases from V and 5 bases from J, with 6 bases between. The CDR3 loop is CASSPTRTEAFF. The CDR3, as DNA: TGTGCCAGCTCACCAACGCGGACTGAAGCTTTCTTT.

J is TRBJ2-7 and V is TRBV5-1, with D perhaps assigned TRBD1 or TRBD2 (5 bases each). This CDR3 contains 15 residues. The V and J ends lost 0 bases and 3 bases respectively, with 13 bases between them. Per the germline V gene, CDR1 is SGHRS and CDR2 is YFSETQ. CDR3 bases: TGCGCCAGCAGCTTGGAGTCGGGACCACTCTACGAGCAGTACTTC. Translated: CASSLESGPLYEQYF.

The gene calls are TRBV5-6 and TRBJ1-2; the match to TRBD1 covers 7 bases. CDR3 length: 16 residues. Looked up from germline, CDR1 is SGHDT and CDR2 is YYEEEE. The V and J ends lost 2 bases and 6 bases, in that order; junction bases with no gene match: 13. The CDR3 DNA reads as TGTGCCAGCAGCTTTTCGGGACAGACCGTAGTACATGGCTACACCTTC. Translated, it gives CASSFSGQTVVHGYTF. Variable domain in full (rest from reference TRBV5-6 and TRBJ1-2): DAGVTQSPTHLIKTRGQQVTLRCSPKSGHDTVSWYQQALGQGPQFIFQYYEEEERQRGNFPDRFSGHQFPNYSSELNVNALLLGDSALYLCASSFSGQTVVHGYTFGSGTRLTVV.

J is TRBJ2-1 and V is TRBV6-1; TRBD2 agrees at 11 bases. The germline gives CDR1 MNHNS, CDR2 SASEGT. Losses at the gene ends were 4 bases for V and 5 bases for J; bases not matched to a gene: 10. The CDR3 loop spans 17 amino acids. CDR3 sequence: CASSALGLADFHNEQFF. As DNA, the CDR3 is TGTGCCAGCAGTGCCCTGGGACTAGCGGACTTTCACAATGAGCAGTTCTTC.

This sequence joins TRBV27 and TRBJ1-1, with TRBD1 as a possible D gene (6 bases). Deletions cut 2 bases from V and 0 bases from J, with 16 bases between. The CDR3 consists of 17 residues. Germline CDR1 is MNHEY and CDR2 is SMNVEV (reference sequence). This chain's CDR3 is CASSLRYWDTMNTEAFF. CDR3 coding DNA: TGTGCCAGCAGTTTAAGGTATTGGGACACCATGAACACTGAAGCTTTCTTT.

This clone was counted only a few times. CDR3 loop: CASSGITGDEAFF. CDR3 nucleotide sequence: TGTGCCAGCAGCGGAATTACAGGGGATGAAGCTTTCTTT. This chain connects TRBV7-3 to TRBJ1-1, with TRBD1 identical over 7 bases. CDR3 length equals 13 residues. V lost 5 bases to trimming and J lost 7 bases; unmatched junction nucleotides: 7. Germline-derived CDR1 and CDR2 are SGHTA and FQGTGA.

The chain joins TRBV27 to TRBJ2-7; D perhaps matches TRBD2 (6 bases). Per the germline V gene, CDR1 is MNHEY and CDR2 is SMNVEV (reference sequence). CDR3 length equals 16 residues. V lost 5 bases and J lost 5, with 22 bases in between. The CDR3 nucleotides are TGTGCCAGCAGTCGAGGGGAGGTTTGGGGATGGGACGAGCAGTACTTC. Translated, it gives CASSRGEVWGWDEQYF.

The chain links TRBV4-1 to TRBJ1-4; possible D gene TRBD1, 5 bases. V was shortened by 2 bases and J by 2 bases, with 9 bases between the two germline ends. Germline V gives CDR1 MGHRA, CDR2 YSYEKL. The CDR3 is 15 residues long. The CDR3 region is CASSQTGLTNEKLFF. In DNA form, the CDR3 reads TGCGCCAGCAGCCAAACGGGACTGACTAATGAAAAACTGTTTTTT.

The V call is TRBV6-6, the J call TRBJ1-5, with no clear D. In germline, CDR1 is MNHNY, CDR2 SVGAGI (reference sequence). The CDR3 contains 14 residues. Trimming removed 5 bases from V and 1 base from J, with 9 bases in between. The CDR3 DNA sequence: TGTGCCAGCAGTGGCCGGACGAGCAATCAGCCCCAGCATTTT. Translation: CASSGRTSNQPQHF.